Listed below are T cell receptor beta chains from one sample, sequenced in a study of PD-1 blockade in mismatch repair-deficient tumors. Repertoires were generated with immunoSEQ multiplex PCR, while TCRdb's copy carries only in-frame clones and drops some. Counted here are about 51,000 clones, around 82% occurring once; the ten biggest clones make up about 3.1%. The sample in question was peripheral blood, obtained 4 weeks after starting pembrolizumab. These TCRs come from an adult with mismatch repair-deficient cancer. CDR3s include the opening cysteine and the closing phenylalanine or tryptophan. Fields, in order: V gene, J gene, CDR3 protein.

TRBV4-3	TRBJ1-1	CASSRAWGLNTEAFF
TRBV27	TRBJ1-5	CASSPQGSNQPQHF
TRBV6-6	TRBJ2-1	CASSYGLAGSYNEQFF
TRBV11-2	TRBJ1-5	CASSLERDQPQHF
TRBV7-8	TRBJ1-5	CASRTGGAGQPQHF
TRBV7-2	TRBJ2-7	CASSLGMGTYEQYF
TRBV29-1	TRBJ2-1	CSVVGTGGNEQFF
TRBV5-1	TRBJ2-7	CASSLEGGQGVSF
TRBV5-1	TRBJ1-1	CASSLEAARGTEAFF
TRBV11-2	TRBJ2-7	CASTDKAGGPYEQYF
TRBV6-4	TRBJ2-3	CASSPGFASTDTQYF
TRBV7-3	TRBJ2-7	CASSLEAGQGKPQYF
TRBV28	TRBJ2-2	CASRDLNTGELFF
TRBV11-2	TRBJ2-1	CASSFGAGGPVDEQFF
TRBV7-2	TRBJ1-3	CASSSGPGNTIYF
TRBV7-9	TRBJ1-1	CASRSSQGNTEAFF
TRBV10-3	TRBJ1-2	CAISESRAANYGYTF
TRBV28	TRBJ2-7	CASSWSGGWYF
TRBV27	TRBJ2-7	CASSPGLAGDTYEQYF
TRBV5-1	TRBJ1-3	CASREGASGNTIYF
TRBV6-1	TRBJ1-5	CASSDPRTQHF
TRBV7-3	TRBJ2-7	CASSMGTNGGQYF
TRBV2	TRBJ2-7	CAIRGETETYEQYF
TRBV11-3	TRBJ2-1	CASSQGLLDSYNEQFF
TRBV7-9	TRBJ2-7	CASSGGLAESYEQYF
TRBV7-9	TRBJ1-1	CASSPSGSMTEAFF
TRBV7-2	TRBJ2-2	CASSTQLAGVPGELFF
TRBV6-5	TRBJ1-4	CASSPTWTPNEKLFF